This T cell receptor beta chain was captured in a study of breast tumors, draining lymph nodes, adjacent tissues. The lymph nodes were axillary draining lymph nodes from breast cancer patients. Study observations and caveats: Luminal-like breast cancer showed significantly greater tumor-nontumor repertoire similarity than basal-like breast cancer did.

V lost 7 bases and J 0 bases, leaving 9 bases between the germline ends. CDR3 length: 14 residues. This clonotype was seen just once. The antigen is undetermined. TCRdb called the multiplex PCR reads again in MiXCR, with one record for every CDR3 protein. The sample includes 270,000 or so distinct CDR3 sequences, roughly 31% of them seen just once. This receptor was identified in a female donor with breast cancer. Some clones in this sample may be carry-over from other donors' samples. V and J are TRBV12-3 or TRBV12-4 and TRBJ2-2; D is unresolved. The sequenced material came from axillary lymph node tissue. The CDR3 nucleotides read TGTGCCAGCACTGGCCCTGCGAACACCGGGGAGCTGTTTTTT. It encodes CASTGPANTGELFF.